This paragraph covers one TCR beta chain sequence. This receptor's antigen is unknown. No base-level quality is on record; no much larger clone is a single base apart. Libraries were prepared through the immunoSEQ multiplex PCR assay. For the multiplex PCR, a mixture combining 60 forward primers for TCR Vbeta segments and 13 reverse primers for TCR Jbeta segments was used. The CDR3 region of rearranged TCR beta genes was amplified from genomic DNA with a multiplex PCR assay. The Illumina HiSeq System was used to sequence the amplified TCR beta libraries as 87-base-pair reads. The paper's data handling went like this. In a later analysis, tens of millions of unique TCR beta chains were counted across the 500 to 850 repertoires, and approximately 11 million of these chains were shared by at least two donors. A nearest-neighbor algorithm error-corrected the raw reads and collapsed the reads into unique sequences, merging closely related sequences to remove PCR and sequencing errors. To assign V, D and J gene segments, CDR3 sequences were aligned to IMGT reference sequences. For a sequence to be retained, a match of at least six nucleotides to both a V gene segment and a J gene segment was required. Rearrangements were called productive when the CDR3 lacked stop codons and stayed in frame with V and J; all others were non-productive. Following IMGT convention, CDR3 was defined as the stretch from the second conserved V-encoded cysteine up to the conserved J-encoded phenylalanine. Sequences without an unambiguous match to a single V gene segment were excluded from the earlier analysis of about 640 of the donors. In an earlier analysis of almost 600 of the donors, a V segment was called functional when productive rearrangements were above 56.7%, and segregating when the standard deviation between donors exceeded 5%. A statistical classification framework was built for diagnosing cytomegalovirus status from the catalog of TCR beta chain sequences. V and J gene assignment, in a later analysis, came from comparing TCR nucleotide sequences with IMGT/GENE-DB human TR gene sequences. Using the TCRdist pipeline, a later analysis assigned CDR3 sequences along with most-parsimonious VDJ recombination scenarios. A later analysis defined each TCR beta chain by its CDR3 amino acid sequence plus V-gene family, and excluded reads lacking a unique V-gene family. To address suspected cross-contamination and a sequencing artifact, a later analysis removed roughly 580 highly shared, low-generation-probability nucleotide sequences. In a later analysis, a clonal expansion index for each public chain was calculated from normalized within-repertoire ranks of inferred template counts. In a later analysis, generation probabilities were computed using a VDJ recombination model fitted to out-of-frame rearrangements, and the results were checked against IGoR. In a later analysis, hypergeometric tests were used to score TCR-TCR, TCR-HLA and TCR-CMV co-occurrence, with a repertoire-size bias correction applied to TCR pairs. In a later analysis, false discovery rates were estimated by permuting HLA or CMV assignments 20 times. In a later analysis, co-occurring TCRs were grouped with DBSCAN, and TCRdist sequence similarity was added when clustering was performed within HLA-allele-positive subsets. Co-occurrence clustering excluded repertoires with fewer than 30,000 or more than 120,000 public chains, plus five with anomalous nucleotide sharing. As stored in TCRdb, this immuneACCESS dataset retains in-frame rearrangements with V and J assigned. A fraction of the clones does not appear; measured against another copy, unresolved V genes explain less than half of the discrepancy, and the remainder lacks a known reason. V and J calls and clone size are copied from that table; D and trimming were computed from the DNA. The sample contains some 150,000 clones, around three quarters of them found a single time. About 2.2% of the sample comes from the top ten.

The data were taken from a study of cytomegalovirus exposure and HLA in healthy donors (dated by TCRdb to 2016 to 2017). Broadly, across the study: According to an earlier analysis of 587 of the donors, 150 million to 200 million T cells yielded 100 million or so unique TCR beta sequences and approximately 280 Gb of sequence data. Among 350 to 400 genotyped donors of the cohort, an average of 235,054 unique TCR beta nucleotide sequences were sequenced per donor, roughly 20% of them non-productive. Rather than using new phenotypic data, the later analysis identified candidate immune exposures from TCR beta sequences and from how often those sequences occurred across donors. The study aimed to test whether cataloging public T cell receptors could reveal signatures of past pathogen exposure. An early release covering roughly 640 HLA-typed donors comprised about 300 gigabases of sequencing data and 85 million to 100 million unique TCR sequences. Roughly five DR-DQ haplotypes were treated as single units for association and clustering because of strong linkage in the cohort. Typing coverage varied by locus: about 620-630 donors for A, B, C, DRB1 and DQB1; roughly 520 for DQA1; over 600 for DPA1; around 450 for DPB1. The T cell repertoires of under 750 subjects were profiled by immunosequencing and related to cytomegalovirus serostatus. The study combined high-throughput TCR immunosequencing, statistical association of individual TCRs with disease status, and machine learning to predict cytomegalovirus infection status. Class I and class II HLA loci were covered by the typing at four-digit resolution. Alongside the repertoire data, information on donor age, sex, ethnicity and CMV serostatus was compiled. In a later analysis, previously published TCR beta repertoires from several hundred donors were re-analyzed and high-resolution HLA genotyping was added so that TCR occurrence patterns could be studied. To decide whether each TCR beta V gene segment behaved as functional or pseudogenic, an earlier analysis of some 580 of the donors relied on high-throughput TCR beta sequencing. Of the 350 to 450 genotyped donors, roughly 80% were placed in the genetic ancestry cluster associated with self-reported Caucasian donors. In addition to the first cohort of 666 subjects, a separate validation cohort of 130 or so different subjects was used. All discovery cohort repertoires had been generated on a single sequencing platform. In a later genetic analysis, genome-wide SNP genotypes for about three fifths of the 666 donors were used, and that subset was treated as a discovery cohort. Broader findings and caveats from the paper: This cohort had only TCR beta chains sequenced, and the lack of alpha or paired-chain data limited which features could be detected. A further reported finding was that TCR beta sequences accurately predicted the HLA-A and HLA-B alleles for most subjects in the first cohort. Cytomegalovirus status was reported to be diagnosed by the classifier with high specificity and sensitivity in both the original and validation cohorts. A few of the identified cytomegalovirus-associated TCR beta chains were confirmed in vitro to be specific for cytomegalovirus antigens. A cluster of highly shared sequence variants was judged likely to be a technical artifact of the sequencing pipeline. Correlated functional status among segregating V segments might reflect linkage disequilibrium, but an unknown experimental factor could not be ruled out. When HLA alleles, especially DR and DQ, strongly co-occurred, TCR associations were difficult to assign to individual alleles. The presence/absence analyses assumed that sequencing depth was roughly uniform across donors, and that assumption may not be true. A later genetic analysis reported fewer N-insertions in productive TCRs among donors in an Asian-associated ancestry cluster than the roughly 700-donor mean. In an earlier analysis of some 500 of the donors, most TCR beta V segments appeared in productive rearrangements about 90% or about 30% of the time, broadly matching IMGT annotations. HLA typing was unavailable for some donors at each locus, so association tests used only the typed subset. The study gave a list of under 200 TCR beta chains associated with cytomegalovirus. Several of the top co-occurrence clusters appeared to be linked to parvovirus B19, influenza, CMV and Epstein-Barr virus, according to a later analysis. It was suggested by the authors that the approach could potentially be generalized to other disease states and immunological phenotypes. In a later analysis, most CMV-associated TCR beta chains were found to appear HLA-restricted, with HLA associations seemingly driven largely by CMV exposure. For the cohort, immune exposure information was limited to CMV serostatus. The earlier analysis of almost 600 of the donors excluded 15 to 20 rarely observed V segments, including chromosome 9 orphons, because counts were too low. The 87-base-pair reads could not distinguish some IMGT-functional V segments, including TRBV6-2 and TRBV6-3, so those segments were excluded. An association between a missense DCLRE1C variant and V-gene and J-gene trimming of TCR beta chains was found in a later genetic analysis and replicated in an independent cohort. A later analysis found that HLA-associated TCR beta chains were more clonally expanded and had lower generation probabilities than equally common non-associated chains. In a later analysis, 15,000 to 20,000 TCR beta sequences were associated with specific HLA alleles at a false discovery rate of 0.05. Most TCR sequences were seen in very few donors, while some public TCRs were found in many individuals. A later analysis found that TCR association rates varied across HLA loci, with DRB1 alleles showing the most associated TCRs and HLA-C alleles the fewest.

Inclusive of the bounding cysteine and phenylalanine, the CDR3 is 14 residues long. The DNA shown is the 42-base CDR3, in frame from base 1. Based on the germline V gene (reference sequence), the CDR1 and CDR2 sequences are SGHNT and YYREEE. V drops 4 bases and J drops 4 bases, leaving 14 bases in between. The cohort was made up of about 670 healthy bone marrow donors. Cohort members were all nominally healthy when sampled, although unrecorded immune exposures were likely present. The donor tested CMV seronegative, placing the donor among the 350 to 400 seronegative members of the cohort. A peripheral blood sample was collected from each donor, and TCR beta sequencing was performed on peripheral blood mononuclear cells. Genomic DNA extraction from the blood cell samples was performed with the Qiagen DNeasy Blood Extraction Kit.

The chain is assembled from TRBV5-4 and TRBJ2-5, with no D gene named confidently. The sequenced material came from PBMCs. The sequence came from a man aged 35 to 55 in good health and CMV-seronegative. The nucleotides are TGTGCCAGCAGCCCGGGTGATAGCAGAGAGACCCAGTACTTC. This encodes CASSPGDSRETQYF.